This T cell receptor beta chain was sequenced for a study of cytomegalovirus exposure and HLA in healthy donors. Study information: Falling in the Caucasian-associated ancestry cluster were about 82% of 398 genotyped donors. Findings and caveats of the study: In a later analysis, about 17,000 TCR beta sequences were associated with HLA alleles at 0.05 false discovery rate. Fewer N-insertions than the roughly 600-donor mean were reportedly shown by an Asian-associated ancestry cluster in a later analysis.

The CDR3 extends over 13 amino acids. Germline CDR1 is LNHDA and CDR2 is SQIVND (reference sequence). V was cut by 5 bases and J by 0 bases, with 5 bases left in between. PCR was performed using 60 Vbeta and 13 Jbeta primers. TCRdb's copy holds only in-frame clones and misses some; the assay was immunoSEQ multiplex PCR. This sample has 90,000 to 120,000 clones, with roughly 70% found just once. A note on this clone: Its antigen is not known.

This TCR was recovered from a woman aged 40-49 years in good health and CMV-seropositive. The chain is built from TRBV19 and TRBJ2-1, with D unclear. The sequenced material came from PBMCs. CDR3 loop: CASSPSSYNEQFF. The CDR3 bases are TGTGCCAGTAGTCCTAGCTCCTACAATGAGCAGTTCTTC.